Below are 10 T cell receptor beta chains sequenced from a single sample in a study of cytomegalovirus exposure and HLA in healthy donors. Use of 60 Vbeta and 13 Jbeta primers characterized the PCR. The data were produced by immunoSEQ multiplex PCR, yet TCRdb's version contains in-frame clones alone and is incomplete. This table holds 150,000 or so clones, roughly four fifths found once. Source material: PBMCs. The receptors shown here come from a man aged 25-45 years in good health and CMV-seropositive.

The V call is TRBV6-1, the J call TRBJ2-5; D is possibly TRBD1 (6 bases). The length of the CDR3 is 14 residues. V was cut by 4 bases and J by 0 bases, with 9 bases left in between. CDR1 MNHNS and CDR2 SASEGT come from the germline V gene. As DNA, the CDR3 is TGTGCCAGCAGTGCAAGGGGGTACCAAGAGACCCAGTACTTC. Its translation: CASSARGYQETQYF.

This clone turned up a few times. The chain couples TRBV5-1 to TRBJ2-6; 13 positions agree with TRBD2. Germline CDR1 reads SGHRS; CDR2 reads YFSETQ. With V trimmed by 4 bases and J by 6 bases, 4 bases remained unmatched. This CDR3 is built from 16 residues. The DNA of the CDR3 is TGCGCCAGCAGCGTTGGACTAGCGGGAGAGGCCAACGTCCTGACTTTC. It specifies CASSVGLAGEANVLTF.

The V call is TRBV2, the J call TRBJ1-2; TRBD1 aligns across 8 bases. Trimming at V came to 6 bases and at J to 8 bases, leaving 8 bases not matched to a gene. Per germline, CDR1 SNHLY and CDR2 FYNNEI. This CDR3 is built from 13 residues. The CDR3 DNA reads TGTGCCAGCAGAGACAGGGGCTTAGGGGGCTACACCTTC. Protein: CASRDRGLGGYTF.

About this clone itself: The germline gene is not matched at one end of the junction; a read error may be the cause. The chain joins TRBV7-7 to TRBJ2-1; D remains unclear. Germline CDR1 reads SSHAT; CDR2 reads FNYEAQ (reference sequence). The CDR3 loop spans 13 amino acids. The CDR3 sequence: CASSADSWNEQFF. DNA of the CDR3: TGTGCTAGCAGCGCCGACTCATGGAATGAGCAGTTCTTC.

The rearrangement links TRBV4-2 to TRBJ1-4, with D uncertain. CDR3 length: 16 amino acids. Germline CDR1 and CDR2: LGHNA and YNFKEQ. V gave up 2 bases and J gave up 1 base, with 11 bases separating them. The CDR3 bases are TGTGCCAGCAGCCAACTTTACAGCGGAACTAATGAAAAACTGTTTTTT. Amino acids: CASSQLYSGTNEKLFF.

To note about this clone: Within the sample, other DNA sequences also encode this same CDR3. The gene calls are TRBV12-2 and TRBJ1-1; TRBD1, as called in the table, went unchecked against the DNA. TRBV12-2 is termed a pseudogene. This CDR3 has 17 amino acids. CDR3 sequence reads: CASRLVGNRTRDTEAFF. The CDR3, as DNA: TGTGCAAGTCGCTTAGTGGGGAACAGAACCAGGGACACTGAAGCTTTCTTT.

In this sample, this clone turned up a few times. The chain couples TRBV4-1 to TRBJ2-6; D is perhaps TRBD2 (6 bases). CDR1 and CDR2 from the germline V gene are MGHRA and YSYEKL. The V end was cut by 0 bases, the J end by 2 bases, with 14 bases between. The CDR3 contains 18 residues. Here the CDR3 DNA reads TGCGCCAGCAGCCAAGATAGCGCGGGGTCTCCTGGGGCCAACGTCCTGACTTTC. Protein product: CASSQDSAGSPGANVLTF.

The V and J genes are TRBV6-5 and TRBJ2-3, with a weak D call TRBD2 (7 bases). From germline, CDR1 is MNHEY and CDR2 SVGAGI. The ends were cut back, 0 bases at V and 6 bases at J, with 13 bases in the middle. CDR3 length: 15 residues. CDR3 in amino acids: CASSYSGAGVDTQYF. DNA for the CDR3: TGTGCCAGCAGTTACTCGGGGGCGGGGGTGGATACGCAGTATTTT.

The rearrangement links TRBV11-2 to TRBJ2-2, with D possibly TRBD2 on 6 matching bases. CDR1 SGHAT and CDR2 FQNNGV come from the germline V gene. V was shortened by 0 bases and J by 4 bases, with 9 bases between the two germline ends. This CDR3 has 15 residues. Here the CDR3 reads CASSLELAGTGELFF. For the CDR3, the DNA is TGTGCCAGCAGCTTAGAACTAGCCGGCACCGGGGAGCTGTTTTTT.

The chain uses TRBV2 and TRBJ1-2; 8 bases line up with TRBD1. Per germline, CDR1 SNHLY and CDR2 FYNNEI. There are 13 residues in the CDR3. Germline trimming cut 5 bases from V and 3 bases from J; bases unmatched to any gene: 2. The CDR3 loop is CASSIQGDYGYTF. In DNA form, the CDR3 reads TGTGCCAGCAGTATACAGGGGGACTATGGCTACACCTTC.